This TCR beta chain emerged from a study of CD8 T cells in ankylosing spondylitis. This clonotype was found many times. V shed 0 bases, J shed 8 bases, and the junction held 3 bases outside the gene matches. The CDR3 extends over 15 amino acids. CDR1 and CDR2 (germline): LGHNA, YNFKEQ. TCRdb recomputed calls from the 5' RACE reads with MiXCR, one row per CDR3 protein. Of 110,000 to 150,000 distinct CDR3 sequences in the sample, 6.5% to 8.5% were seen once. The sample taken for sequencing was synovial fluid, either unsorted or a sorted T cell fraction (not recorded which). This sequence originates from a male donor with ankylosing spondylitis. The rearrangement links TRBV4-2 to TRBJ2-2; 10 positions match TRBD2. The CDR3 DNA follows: TGTGCCAGCAGCCAAGAGGCAGCGGGAGGGGGGGAGCTGTTTTTT. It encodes CASSQEAAGGGELFF.